The 11 T cell receptor beta chains given below trace back to one sample, sequenced in a study of T cells in Graves' hyperthyroidism and ophthalmopathy (dated by TCRdb to the late 2010s). The protocol used for the library was multiplex PCR. The run used an Illumina HiSeq 2000. The TCR beta CDR3 regions were amplified from the RNA transcripts. For the first round of RT-PCR on the TCR CDR3, the HTBI primer set was used together with the Qiagen OneStep RT-PCR kit. TCRdb trimmed the raw reads at Q25, called clones with MiXCR and kept productive beta chains. All rows with the same CDR3 protein become a single entry with the most common DNA and genes. The sample contains around 300,000 distinct CDR3 sequences, about an eighth of them found a single time. Together, the top ten hold 7% to 8.5% of the sample. The specimen sequenced was blood. The receptors were sampled from a woman aged 30 to 39 with Graves' hyperthyroidism that later progressed to Graves' ophthalmopathy.

The V call is TRBV5-5, the J call TRBJ2-5; 10 bases agree with TRBD2. Germline trimming cut 5 bases from V and 2 bases from J; bases unmatched to any gene: 6. Germline CDR1 is SGHKS and CDR2 is YYEKEE (reference sequence). The CDR3 is made up of 15 amino acids. Here the CDR3 DNA reads TGTGCCAGCAGATTGCTAGCGGGGGTACAAGAGACCCAGTACTTC. This codes for CASRLLAGVQETQYF.

Points on this clonotype: It may be a read error: a sequence one base away is much more abundant. This chain joins TRBV29-1 and TRBJ2-7, with D maybe TRBD1 (6 bases). Germline V gene data show CDR1 as SQVTM and CDR2 as ANQGSEA. This CDR3 spans 11 amino acids. The CDR3 DNA is TGCAGCGTTTCAGGGGCCTACAAGCAGTACTTC. Amino acid sequence: CSVSGAYKQYF.

This chain links TRBV15 with TRBJ2-6; D is unresolved. The CDR3 sequence is 11 residues long. Germline V gene data show CDR1 as LNHNV and CDR2 as YYDKDF (reference sequence). V lost 11 bases to trimming and J lost 1 base, with 3 bases between them. The DNA of the CDR3 is TGTGCCCCTTCTGGGGCCAACGTCCTGACTTTC. Amino acid sequence: CAPSGANVLTF. Looking up the rest from reference TRBV15 and TRBJ2-6 gives the full variable domain: DAMVIQNPRYQVTQFGKPVTLSCSQTLNHNVMYWYQQKSSQAPKLLFHYYDKDFNNEADTPDNFQSRRPNTSFCFLDIRSPGLGDTAMYLCAPSGANVLTFGAGSRLTVL.

This clonotype appeared once. Without the conserved terminal phenylalanine or tryptophan, this CDR3 likely stems from a read error. The chain is built from TRBV4-3 and TRBJ1-1; 9 bases map to TRBD1. The CDR3 loop spans 15 amino acids. Germline lookup yields CDR1 LGHNA and CDR2 YSLEER. The V gene end was trimmed by 8 bases and the J gene end by 0 bases; junction bases not matched to a gene: 7. The chain's CDR3 is CASSGQGTMNTEAFL. As DNA, the CDR3 is TGCGCCAGCTCCGGACAGGGGACAATGAACACTGAAGCTTTCCTT.

This clonotype was picked up a small number of times. V gene TRBV7-3 combines with J gene TRBJ2-3; D is perhaps TRBD2 (6 bases). V was cut by 0 bases and J by 3 bases, with 16 bases left in between. Per germline, CDR1 SGHTA and CDR2 FQGTGA. The CDR3 is 17 amino acids. The CDR3 region has the DNA TGTGCCAGCAGCTTAACGGGACCATTGGGGAGGACAGATACGCAGTATTTT. Translating it yields CASSLTGPLGRTDTQYF.

This clonotype was picked up many times. As DNA, the CDR3 is TGTGCCAGCAGCCCGTCGGACATTGCCTACGAGCAGTACTTC. Protein sequence: CASSPSDIAYEQYF. The chain joins TRBV11-2 to TRBJ2-7; D might be TRBD1 (5 bases). This CDR3 region has 14 residues. Germline CDR1 is SGHAT and CDR2 is FQNNGV. V was clipped by 5 bases and J by 2 bases, with 13 bases between them.

This clonotype was counted between two and nine times. The rearrangement joins TRBV5-1 to TRBJ2-1; no definite D call. The V end lost 0 bases, the J end lost 9 bases, and 7 bases lay between the germline ends. Germline loops: CDR1 SGHRS, CDR2 YFSETQ. The CDR3 loop spans 12 amino acids. CDR3 in DNA: TGCGCCAGCAGCTTGGAGCCGGGTGAGCAGTTCTTC. This translates into CASSLEPGEQFF.

This clonotype was recorded many times. The CDR3 DNA reads TGTGCCAGCACCCCTGTAGGGGCAAGCAGCTATGGCTACACCTTC. It encodes CASTPVGASSYGYTF. This rearrangement joins TRBV11-2 to TRBJ1-2, with D possibly TRBD1 on 5 matching bases. CDR3 length equals 15 residues. The V end was cut by 7 bases, the J end by 4 bases, with 19 bases between. Germline loops: CDR1 SGHAT, CDR2 FQNNGV.

This clonotype was counted at least ten times. This sequence joins TRBV27 and TRBJ1-1; D unresolved. Per the germline V gene, CDR1 is MNHEY and CDR2 is SMNVEV (reference sequence). The CDR3 runs to 13 residues. V shed 8 bases and J shed 5 bases, with 15 bases lying between them. The chain's CDR3 is CASCRTFGTEAFF. The CDR3 nucleotides read TGTGCCAGCTGCCGCACATTTGGAACTGAAGCTTTCTTT.

This clonotype was detected many times. The chain employs TRBV11-2 and TRBJ2-1, with unresolved D. This CDR3 has 15 amino acids. Trimming cost V 3 bases and J 0 bases, with 9 bases left between them. The germline CDR1 and CDR2 sequences are SGHAT and FQNNGV. The CDR3 nucleotides read TGTGCCAGCAGCTTGGGGTCCAGCTCCTACAATGAGCAGTTCTTC. Its protein is CASSLGSSSYNEQFF.

Ten or more counts support this clonotype. The genes are TRBV5-1 and TRBJ2-7, with D maybe TRBD1 (6 bases). The CDR3 runs to 15 residues. From germline, CDR1 is SGHRS and CDR2 YFSETQ. Trimming stripped 0 bases from V and 0 bases from J, with 10 bases between. The CDR3, as DNA: TGCGCCAGCAGCTTGGAGGGGGAGAGCTCCTACGAGCAGTACTTC. Its protein is CASSLEGESSYEQYF.